The 8 T cell receptor beta chains listed next were all sequenced from one sample in a study. TCRdb processed the RT-PCR reads anew with MiXCR; each CDR3 protein has one entry. Of approximately 720,000 distinct CDR3 sequences listed, about 14% are singletons. Input material: memory CD4+ T cells from blood. All receptors come from a female donor in good health, serving as a healthy control.

This clonotype has a handful of counts. The chain couples TRBV3-1 to TRBJ1-1; the match to TRBD1 covers 10 bases. The CDR3 has 14 residues. V lost 5 bases, J lost 6 bases, and 6 bases stayed unmatched. Germline loops: CDR1 LGHDT, CDR2 YNNKEL (reference sequence). CDR3 amino acids: CASSVGTGESEAFF. The DNA of the CDR3 is TGTGCCAGCAGCGTAGGGACAGGGGAGTCTGAAGCTTTCTTT.

This clonotype was seen ten or more times. V usage is TRBV6-4 and J usage is TRBJ1-2, with D possibly matching TRBD1 (5 bases). The CDR3 extends over 17 amino acids. V was clipped by 0 bases and J by 0 bases, with 14 bases between them. Per germline, CDR1 MRHNA and CDR2 SNTAGT. The CDR3 is CASSDSGDSKANYGYTF. CDR3 coding DNA: TGTGCCAGCAGTGACTCGGGGGATTCGAAAGCTAACTATGGCTACACCTTC.

Only a few counts were recorded for this clonotype. The chain joins TRBV15 to TRBJ2-3, with D perhaps TRBD1 (5 bases). V was clipped by 0 bases and J by 1 base, with 11 bases between them. CDR3 length: 16 residues. Germline CDR1 and CDR2: LNHNV and YYDKDF (reference sequence). The CDR3: CATSRDGHGGTDTQYF. CDR3 DNA sequence: TGTGCCACCAGCAGAGATGGACATGGGGGCACAGATACGCAGTATTTT. Supplemented by reference TRBV15 and TRBJ2-3, the full variable domain reads DAMVIQNPRYQVTQFGKPVTLSCSQTLNHNVMYWYQQKSSQAPKLLFHYYDKDFNNEADTPDNFQSRRPNTSFCFLDIRSPGLGDTAMYLCATSRDGHGGTDTQYFGPGTRLTVL.

The chain uses TRBV6-6 and TRBJ2-7; 7 nucleotides align to TRBD1. Germline trimming cut 5 bases from V and 3 bases from J; bases unmatched to any gene: 13. The CDR3 is 16 residues long. Germline loops: CDR1 MNHNY, CDR2 SVGAGI (reference sequence). DNA for the CDR3: TGTGCCAGCAGTCGCAGGGCCCGGGCAGGGGGCTACGAGCAGTACTTC. Its translation: CASSRRARAGGYEQYF.

The V and J genes are TRBV7-2 and TRBJ1-4; D perhaps matches TRBD1 (5 bases). Trimming took 5 bases from V and 4 from J, leaving 20 bases between them. Germline values: CDR1 SGHTA, CDR2 FQGNSA. This CDR3 comprises 17 residues. The CDR3 DNA follows: TGTGCCAGCAGCCTCGCCTTGACAGTTGGCTTTAATGAAAAACTGTTTTTT. This codes for CASSLALTVGFNEKLFF.

This clonotype turned up a few times. This rearrangement joins TRBV20-1 to TRBJ2-5; TRBD2 agrees at 8 bases. Trimming cost V 0 bases and J 2 bases; bases outside gene matches: 2. CDR3 size: 14 residues. Germline V lookup: CDR1 DFQATT, CDR2 SNEGSKA (reference sequence). CDR3 region: CSARESGGQETQYF. The DNA of the CDR3 is TGCAGTGCTAGAGAGAGCGGGGGACAAGAGACCCAGTACTTC.

This clonotype was picked up a small number of times. The genes are TRBV12-3 or TRBV12-4 and TRBJ2-7, with a weak D call TRBD2 (6 bases). This CDR3 has 14 residues. Trimming left V 2 bases short and J 7 bases short, with 15 bases between. The CDR3 nucleotides are TGTGCCAGCAGTTTACGGAGGGGATCGGTAGAGCAGTACTTC. Translation: CASSLRRGSVEQYF.

This clonotype was detected many times. The rearrangement joins TRBV27 to TRBJ2-1; TRBD1 might be the D (6 bases). Germline values: CDR1 MNHEY, CDR2 SMNVEV (reference sequence). CDR3 length equals 15 residues. Trimming stripped 7 bases from V and 9 bases from J, with 22 bases between. CDR3 nucleotide sequence: TGTGCCAGCACCTTACAGGGTGGGGGACGCGGTGAGCAGTTCTTC. Translation gives CASTLQGGGRGEQFF.